The source of this TCR beta chain is a study of OX40 agonist ivuxolimab in advanced cancers. Data came from immunoSEQ multiplex PCR; TCRdb stores just in-frame clones and leaves some out. The sample yields 75,000 to 95,000 clones, about 90% seen once. Germline CDR1 is LNHDA and CDR2 is SQIVND (reference sequence). Trimming shortened V by 4 bases and J by 2 bases, and 11 bases separated the two germline ends. The CDR3 contains 15 residues. This clone was counted a single time. J is TRBJ2-2 and V is TRBV19; D perhaps matches TRBD2 (6 bases). Specimen: CD4+ or CD8+ T cells sorted from blood, collected in a trial of the OX40 agonist ivuxolimab. The TCR sequence derives from an adult with an advanced solid tumor such as melanoma, head and neck, liver or kidney cancer. The CDR3 sequence: CASSTPGLNTGELFF. CDR3 DNA sequence: TGTGCCAGTAGTACGCCGGGACTCAACACCGGGGAGCTGTTTTTT.